The present entry profiles one T cell receptor beta chain with its context. What this receptor recognizes is not known. Per-nucleotide qualities are absent, and no much larger clonotype sits a single base away. The Qiagen DNeasy kit was used to extract genomic DNA from unsorted PBMCs and from the negatively selected CD4+ and CD8+ fractions. Amplification of TCR beta CDR3 regions was done by immunoSEQ multiplex PCR with primers that anneal to V and J segments. A synthetic immune receptor repertoire was used to minimize amplification bias, and any residual bias was removed computationally once sequencing was done. From the authors' description of their analysis: Custom Python scripts were used to quantify repertoire diversity as the Shannon entropy index. The unsorted, CD4+ and CD8+ repertoires were each analyzed separately, with the exception of combined analyses, where CD4+ and CD8+ sequences were merged in silico. A clone counted as expanded when the clone's frequency after treatment rose at least 2-fold relative to C1D1, and clones undetected at baseline were given a pseudocount of 0.5. Clones with 0 or 1 copy at C1D1 were defined as singleton clones, while clones with 2 or more copies were defined as non-singleton clones. By matching protein sequences in sorted samples from the same patient, clones expanded in unsorted samples were annotated as CD4+, CD8+ or unknown. Diversity changes from C1D1 to C4D1 were tested in paired samples using Wilcoxon tests. TCRdb's version of the immuneACCESS table is confined to in-frame rearrangements and falls short of the full clone set. An unresolved V gene accounts for under half of the shortfall where checked; the remainder is of unknown origin. That table supplies the V and J calls and clone size; D and trimming were determined from the DNA. Counted in this sample were some 100,000 clones; just over 90% of them appeared once. Together, the top ten hold around 2% of the sample.

The data were taken from a study of PD-1 blockade in classical Hodgkin lymphoma (TCRdb year 2020). With respect to the entire study: Nivolumab dosing was 3 mg/kg intravenously every 2 weeks, continuing until either disease progression or unacceptable toxicity. To define a peripheral blood immune signature of response to PD-1 blockade in classical Hodgkin lymphoma, the study combined TCR beta sequencing with CyTOF.

Study-wide conclusions, independent of this receptor: The study covered only a single clinical trial cohort, and the causes of the repertoire differences, possibly disease activity or prior therapy, were still not defined. Newly diagnosed patients were reported to have lower baseline TCR diversity than healthy donors, and relapsed/refractory patients were reported to have lower baseline TCR diversity still. CD4+ but not CD8+ TCR diversity rose significantly by C4D1 (p=0.0027 vs p=0.16), most apparent in complete responders (p=0.02). Lower diversity was observed in patients in whom nivolumab was started less than 1 year after ASCT, and these patients were excluded from later analyses so that confounding by immune reconstitution would be avoided. Baseline diversity similar to that of newly diagnosed patients was observed in trial patients achieving complete response, whereas significantly lower diversity was observed in partial responders and progressors.

In the germline V gene (reference sequence), CDR1 corresponds to SGHNT and CDR2 to YYREEE. Relative to germline, V is 6 bases shorter and J is 5 bases shorter, with 18 bases between their ends. From cysteine to phenylalanine, the CDR3 is 15 amino acids long. The kept DNA is CDR3 alone, 45 bases in frame from the first base. This sample's time point label indicates: cycle 4 day 1 (C4D1), after more than 5 weeks of nivolumab. Every trial patient had relapsed after autologous stem cell transplantation, and cohorts A, B and C differed in prior brentuximab vedotin exposure. The trial cohort included 50 or so patients with relapsed/refractory classical Hodgkin lymphoma, and each patient had a best overall response of complete response, partial response or progressive disease. In the multi-cohort phase II CheckMate 205 trial, trial patients received single-agent nivolumab. An independent review committee assessed best overall response using the 2007 International Working Group response criteria. PBMCs from the trial were collected at three points: immediately before nivolumab initiation (C1D1), and during therapy at cycle 2 day 1 and cycle 4 day 1. Peripheral blood was collected in 8 mL Vacutainer Cell Preparation Tubes, from which PBMCs were isolated by centrifugation and then cryopreserved.

Here the sequenced sample was peripheral blood mononuclear cells (PBMCs), taken before the fourth cycle of nivolumab. The chain joins TRBV5-4 to TRBJ2-1; the D gene is possibly TRBD1 or TRBD2, with 5 bases matching each. The sequence was obtained from a human donor with classical Hodgkin lymphoma. The sequence in DNA is TGTGCCAGCACCAAAGGGTGGGGGTCTAACAATGAGCAGTTCTTC. Translation gives CASTKGWGSNNEQFF.